This record concerns one T cell receptor (beta chain) sequence. This sample was taken from a study of T cell changes during pregnancy in multiple sclerosis. Here immunoSEQ multiplex PCR was the method, and the copy in TCRdb shows in-frame clones only, minus some. This sample has more than 55,000 clones, with around 93% found just once. Germline V gene sequence: CDR1 MGHRA, CDR2 YSYEKL. V was trimmed by 0 bases and J by 7 bases, leaving 9 bases between them. This CDR3 has 14 residues. The source is a female donor in good health, enrolled as a control in a pregnancy study. The sample here was peripheral blood, taken after pregnancy. The rearrangement joins TRBV4-1 to TRBJ2-2; possible D gene TRBD1, 6 bases. In nucleotides, the CDR3 is TGCGCCAGCAGCCAAGAAAGGGGGAACGGGGAGCTGTTTTTT. It yields the protein CASSQERGNGELFF.